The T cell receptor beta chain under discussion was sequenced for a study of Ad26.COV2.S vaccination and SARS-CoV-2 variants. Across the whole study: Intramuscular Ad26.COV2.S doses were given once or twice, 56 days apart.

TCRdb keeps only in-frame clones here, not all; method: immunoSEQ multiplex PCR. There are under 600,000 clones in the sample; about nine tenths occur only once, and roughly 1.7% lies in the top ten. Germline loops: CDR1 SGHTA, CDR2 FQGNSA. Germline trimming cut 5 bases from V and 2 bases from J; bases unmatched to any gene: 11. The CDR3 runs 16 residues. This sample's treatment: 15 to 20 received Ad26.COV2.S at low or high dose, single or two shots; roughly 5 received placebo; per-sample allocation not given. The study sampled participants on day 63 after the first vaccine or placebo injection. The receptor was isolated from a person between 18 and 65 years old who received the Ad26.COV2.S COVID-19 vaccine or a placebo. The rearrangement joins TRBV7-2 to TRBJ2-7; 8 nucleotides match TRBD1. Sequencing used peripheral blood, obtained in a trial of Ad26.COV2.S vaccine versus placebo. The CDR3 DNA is TGTGCCAGCAGCAAACAGGGCGCAGGGGGCGCCTACGAGCAGTACTTC. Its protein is CASSKQGAGGAYEQYF.